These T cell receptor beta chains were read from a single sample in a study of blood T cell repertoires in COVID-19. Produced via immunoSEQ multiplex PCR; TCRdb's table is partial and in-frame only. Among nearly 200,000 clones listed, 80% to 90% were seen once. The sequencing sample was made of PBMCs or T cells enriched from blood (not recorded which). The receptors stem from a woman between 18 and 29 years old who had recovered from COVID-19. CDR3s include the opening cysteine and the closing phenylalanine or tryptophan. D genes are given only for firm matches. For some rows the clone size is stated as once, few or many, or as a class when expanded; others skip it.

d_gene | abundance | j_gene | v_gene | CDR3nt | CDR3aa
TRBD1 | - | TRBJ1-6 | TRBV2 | TGTGCCAGCGAGGGACAGGGCATAGGTTCACCCCTCCACTTT | CASEGQGIGSPLHF
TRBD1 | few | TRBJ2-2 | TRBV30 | TGTGCCGCCGGGACAGCGAACACCGGGGAGCTGTTTTTT | CAAGTANTGELFF
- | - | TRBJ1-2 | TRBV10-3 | TGTGCCATCAGTGATCAGGGGTTAGGCTACACCTTC | CAISDQGLGYTF
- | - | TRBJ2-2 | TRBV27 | TGTGCCAGCAGTTTCGCCCTGGGAGTGCTGTTTTTT | CASSFALGVLFF
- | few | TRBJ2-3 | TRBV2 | TGTGCCAGCAGTGGTTCCCCGGGACTCAGGAGGGATACGCAGTATTTT | CASSGSPGLRRDTQYF
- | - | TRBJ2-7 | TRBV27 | TGTGCCAGCAGTTTAATTGGGGGCTTCTCCTACGAGCAGTACTTC | CASSLIGGFSYEQYF
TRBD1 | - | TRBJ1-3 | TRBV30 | TGTGCCTGGAGTGTAGGGACAGGGGCTGGAAACACCATATATTTT | CAWSVGTGAGNTIYF
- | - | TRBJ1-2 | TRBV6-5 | TGTGCCAGCAGTCCCCAGGGCTATGCTAACTATGGCTACACCTTC | CASSPQGYANYGYTF
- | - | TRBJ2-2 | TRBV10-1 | TGCGCCAGCAGTGAACAGGGTCTCACCGGGGAGCTGTTTTTT | CASSEQGLTGELFF
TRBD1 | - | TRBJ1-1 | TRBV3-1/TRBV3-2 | TGTGCCAGCAGCCAAGCACAGGGGGCAGCTTTCTTT | CASSQAQGAAFF
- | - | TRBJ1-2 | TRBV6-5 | TGTGCCAGCAATCGGGGGGGGGCAGACTATGGCTACACCTTC | CASNRGGADYGYTF
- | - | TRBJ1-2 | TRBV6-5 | TGTGCCACTGGGAGGCAGACTTCTTCCTATGGCTACACCTTC | CATGRQTSSYGYTF
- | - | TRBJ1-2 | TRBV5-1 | TGCGCCAGCAGCTTGGGAAATTCAGGGGAACTTGGCTACACCTTC | CASSLGNSGELGYTF
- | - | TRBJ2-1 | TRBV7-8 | TGTGCCAGCAGCTTAGAATGGAGACGCGACAATGAGCAGTTCTTC | CASSLEWRRDNEQFF
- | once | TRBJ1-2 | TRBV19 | TGTGCCAGTAGTATCGGGGAAGACTATGGCTACACCTTC | CASSIGEDYGYTF
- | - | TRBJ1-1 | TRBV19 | TGTGCCAGTAGCAGGGATGGCCTAATCCGGAACACTGAAGCTTTCTTT | CASSRDGLIRNTEAFF
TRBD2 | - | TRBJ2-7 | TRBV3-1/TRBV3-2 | TGTGCCAGCAGCCAGGTTCTAGCGGCAACCTACGAGCAGTACTTC | CASSQVLAATYEQYF
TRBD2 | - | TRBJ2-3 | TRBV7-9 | TGTGCCAGCAGATCGACCGGGACTAGCGGGATGAGTGCGCAGTATTTT | CASRSTGTSGMSAQYF
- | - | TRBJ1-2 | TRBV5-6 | TGTGCCAGCACCAATAACAGGCTCGGCTACACCTTC | CASTNNRLGYTF
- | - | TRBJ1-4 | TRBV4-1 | TGCGCCAGCAGCCCCGACGGGATACCTAATGAAAAACTGTTTTTT | CASSPDGIPNEKLFF